The present T cell receptor (beta chain) was sequenced within a study of response to subunit inactivated influenza vaccine. TCRdb itself ran the RT-PCR reads through MiXCR, one entry per CDR3 protein. The sample consists of roughly 500,000 distinct CDR3 sequences, under 30% of them appearing once. In this sample, this clonotype turned up a few times. The ends lost 5 bases at V and 1 base at J; junction bases unmatched: 7. This CDR3 spans 16 amino acids. CDR1 SGHVS and CDR2 FQNEAQ come from the germline V gene. This sample also belongs to another study, concerning T cells expressing NK-cell markers. That source reports: The authors made TCR beta cDNA libraries by 5'RACE template switching. This switching added a universal primer site and UMIs.

This specimen consisted of CD4+ T cells sorted from PBMCs, obtained about 13 days after vaccination. The V and J genes are TRBV7-8 and TRBJ1-3; 8 positions match TRBD1. This clonotype originated in a man in his forties or fifties who received an inactivated influenza vaccine. The CDR3: CASSERQGRSGNTIYF. The CDR3 DNA reads TGTGCCAGCAGCGAGCGACAGGGGCGGTCTGGAAACACCATATATTTT.